These 12 T cell receptor beta chains came from one sample sequenced in a study of T cell clonality in common variable immunodeficiency. The protocol was immunoSEQ multiplex PCR, while the TCRdb copy is restricted to in-frame clones and leaves out a portion. The data show approximately 45,000 clones, none appearing only once, with 2.1% held by the ten largest. Sequenced material: peripheral blood mononuclear cells. The receptors come from a person aged 18 to 75 in good health.

This clone has at least ten counts. Coverage ceases 3 residues before the CDR3 finishes, and the germline J gene fills in the end. The rearrangement joins TRBV19 to TRBJ2-3; 11 nucleotides line up with TRBD1. V dropped 3 bases and J dropped 4; count of bases not matched to a gene: 0. CDR1 is LNHDA, CDR2 SQIVND, per germline (reference sequence). The CDR3 loop spans 14 amino acids. The sequenced part of the CDR3 DNA is TGTGCCAGTAGTATGGGACAGGGGGCAGATACG. It yields the protein CASSMGQGADT. Given in full, the CDR3 is CASSMGQGADTQYF. The variable domain in full, completed from reference TRBV19 and TRBJ2-3, reads DGGITQSPKYLFRKEGQNVTLSCEQNLNHDAMYWYRQDPGQGLRLIYYSQIVNDFQKGDIAEGYSVSREKKESFPLTVTSAQKNPTAFYLCASSMGQGADTQYFGPGTRLTVL.

At least ten counts were recorded for this clone. From the germline J gene comes the end of the CDR3, since the read stops 3 residues before it. V and J are TRBV6-1 and TRBJ2-2; TRBD2 might be the D (5 bases). The CDR3 has 14 amino acids. V was shortened by 4 bases and J by 7 bases, with 13 bases between the two germline ends. The germline V gene has CDR1 MNHNS and CDR2 SASEGT. The CDR3 protein is CASSGTRVGGELFF. The sequenced part of the CDR3 DNA is TGTGCCAGCAGTGGAACTAGGGTCGGCGGGGAG.

This clone was observed at least ten times. The sequence runs out 3 residues before the end of the CDR3; the remainder is reconstructed from the germline J gene. The chain couples TRBV5-4 to TRBJ2-2; maybe TRBD1 (6 bases). Germline V gene lookup returns CDR1 SGHNT and CDR2 YYREEE (reference sequence). The CDR3 extends over 16 amino acids. Trimming removed 2 bases from V and 0 bases from J, with 11 bases in between. The covered CDR3 bases are TGTGCCAGCAGCTTCGGTGGGGGCGCGAACACCGGGGAG. It specifies CASSFGGGANTGE. The whole CDR3 sequence reads CASSFGGGANTGELFF.

Concerning this clone: This may be a read error: a much more frequent sequence differs by one nucleotide. Read sequence stops 3 residues before the CDR3 end, and the germline J gene provides the missing end. Additional DNA sequences in this sample encode the identical CDR3. The V gene is TRBV2, the J gene TRBJ1-2; D ambiguous. V was shortened by 3 bases and J by 4 bases, with 12 bases between the two germline ends. CDR3 length: 14 residues. The germline V gene encodes CDR1 SNHLY and CDR2 FYNNEI. The CDR3 DNA, read in part, is TGTGCCAGCAGTGAGTCCCCAGAAGGCTATGGC. Protein: CASSESPEGYG. The full CDR3 sequence reads CASSESPEGYGYTF.

This clone appeared many times. The read gets to within 3 residues of the CDR3 end, and the germline J gene fills in the rest. The gene calls are TRBV19 and TRBJ1-1; 9 bases align to TRBD1. The V gene's germline CDR1 is LNHDA and CDR2 SQIVND (reference sequence). The CDR3 covers 13 residues. The trim removed 6 bases at V and 6 bases at J, leaving 5 bases unmatched. CDR3 DNA (partial): TGTGCCAGTAGGGACAGGGGTGATGCTGAA. Its protein is CASRDRGDAE. The complete CDR3 protein is CASRDRGDAEAFF.

This clone was detected ten times or more. The CDR3 goes on 3 residues after the read ends, and that part is filled in from the germline J gene. The V call is TRBV7-2, the J call TRBJ1-2; D gene ambiguous. Germline-derived CDR1 and CDR2 are SGHTA and FQGNSA. The CDR3 has 13 residues. The covered CDR3 bases are TGTGCCAGCAGCTTAACCAGCGGGTCCGGC. Translation gives CASSLTSGSG. The whole CDR3 sequence reads CASSLTSGSGYTF.

CDR3 protein: CASSPGTDTQYF. The CDR3 DNA, read in part, is TGTGCCAGCTCACCCGGCACAGATACG. The chain links TRBV18 to TRBJ2-3; D gene unclear. The read terminates 3 residues ahead of where the CDR3 ends, so the germline J gene completes it. V was cut by 3 bases and J by 1 base, with 2 bases left in between. Germline CDR1 is KGHSH and CDR2 is LQKENI. The CDR3 has 12 amino acids.

This clone has a count of ten or more. Sequencing ends 3 residues short of the CDR3 end; the germline J gene provides the rest. V usage is TRBV5-1 and J usage is TRBJ1-4, with D perhaps matching TRBD1 (6 bases). The length of the CDR3 is 14 residues. In germline, CDR1 is SGHRS, CDR2 YFSETQ. The CDR3: CASSPAGEGGKLFF. The CDR3 DNA, read in part, is TGCGCCAGCAGCCCCGCAGGGGAAGGTGGGAAA.

This clone has a count of ten or more. The missing CDR3 end, 3 residues past where the read stops, is filled in from the germline J gene. V gene TRBV7-9 combines with J gene TRBJ1-1, with 9 bases lining up with TRBD1. The CDR3 is 13 amino acids. V shed 8 bases, J shed 1 base, and the junction held 2 bases outside the gene matches. Per the germline V gene, CDR1 is SEHNR and CDR2 is FQNEAQ (reference sequence). CDR3 loop: CASEDRGNTEAFF. The sequenced CDR3 bases are TGTGCCAGCGAGGACAGGGGGAACACTGAA.

This clone was seen repeatedly, ten times or more. From the germline J gene comes the end of the CDR3, since the read stops 3 residues before it. The V gene is TRBV20-1, the J gene TRBJ1-1; 7 positions agree with TRBD1. The germline CDR1 and CDR2 sequences are DFQATT and SNEGSKA (reference sequence). The CDR3 contains 14 residues. V was pared by 3 bases and J by 7 bases, with 11 bases of the junction left unmatched. Incomplete CDR3 DNA: TGCAGTGCTAGCCCTAAGACAGGGACCTATGAA. It translates to CSASPKTGTYE. From start to end, the CDR3 is CSASPKTGTYEAFF.

This clone was observed many times. The read ends 3 residues early relative to the CDR3; the germline J gene fills the gap. J is TRBJ1-3 and V is TRBV9; D not resolved. The CDR3 is made up of 11 amino acids. The V gene's germline CDR1 is SGDLS and CDR2 YYNGEE. The V gene lost 4 bases and the J gene lost 7 bases, with 6 bases spanning the gap. The sequenced CDR3 bases are TGTGCCAGCAGCACCCAGAACACC. Translating it yields CASSTQNT. The whole CDR3 protein is CASSTQNTIYF.

There are a few counts of this clone. The read comes to an end 3 residues before the CDR3 does, leaving the germline J gene to fill in the end. The rearrangement links TRBV2 to TRBJ2-2, with no clear D. V lost 2 bases and J 6 bases, leaving 13 bases between the germline ends. CDR3 length: 15 amino acids. CDR1 and CDR2 (germline): SNHLY, FYNNEI. The CDR3 loop reads CASSEIISNPGELFF. CDR3 DNA (partial): TGTGCCAGCAGTGAAATAATATCTAACCCCGGGGAG.